The table lists the clone carrying this TCR beta chain with many counts. The data stem from a study of read filtering for tumor transcriptome and immune sequencing. The library was built from about 400 ng RNA with molecular barcoded adaptors for alpha/delta and beta/gamma chains. TCRdb passed the reads through MiXCR, listing each CDR3 protein once. The sample carries 35,000 to 40,000 distinct CDR3 sequences, roughly an eighth recorded once. Sampling of bone marrow took place during active disease in every patient. Source material: a population of CD138-negative cells sorted from bone marrow. This TCR was recovered from a donor at least 40 years old with multiple myeloma.

The CDR3 reads CASRPPGQNSYEQYF. The CDR3 nucleotides are TGTGCCAGCAGACCTCCGGGACAGAACTCCTACGAGCAGTACTTC. V gene TRBV27 combines with J gene TRBJ2-7; TRBD1 agrees at 7 bases. The CDR3 has 15 residues. The ends lost 6 bases at V and 0 bases at J; junction bases unmatched: 8. In germline, CDR1 is MNHEY, CDR2 SMNVEV (reference sequence).